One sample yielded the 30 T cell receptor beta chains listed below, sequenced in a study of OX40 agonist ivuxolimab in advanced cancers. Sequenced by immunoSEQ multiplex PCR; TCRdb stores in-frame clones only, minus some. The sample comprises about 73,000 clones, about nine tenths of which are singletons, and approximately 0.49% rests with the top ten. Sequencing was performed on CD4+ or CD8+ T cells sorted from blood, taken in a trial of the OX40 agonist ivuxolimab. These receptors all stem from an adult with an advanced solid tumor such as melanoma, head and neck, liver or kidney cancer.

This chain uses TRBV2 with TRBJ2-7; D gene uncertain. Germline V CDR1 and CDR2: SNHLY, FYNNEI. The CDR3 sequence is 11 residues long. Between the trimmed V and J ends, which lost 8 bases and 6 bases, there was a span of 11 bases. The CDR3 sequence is CASGLVSEQYF. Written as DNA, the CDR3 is TGTGCCAGCGGTCTAGTCTCCGAGCAGTACTTC.

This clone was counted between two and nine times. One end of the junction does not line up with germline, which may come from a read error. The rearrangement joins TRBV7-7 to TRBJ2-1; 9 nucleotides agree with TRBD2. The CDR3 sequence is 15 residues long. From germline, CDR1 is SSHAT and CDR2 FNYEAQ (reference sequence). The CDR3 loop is CASSRAAGGNNEQFF. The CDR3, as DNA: TGTGCTAGCAGCCGGGCGGCGGGAGGGAATAATGAGCAGTTCTTC.

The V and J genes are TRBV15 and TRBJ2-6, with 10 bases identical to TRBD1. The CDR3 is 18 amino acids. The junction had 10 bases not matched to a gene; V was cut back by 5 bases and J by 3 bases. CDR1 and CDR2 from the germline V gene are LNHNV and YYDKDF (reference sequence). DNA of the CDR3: TGTGCCACCAGCCGGGACAGGGGATCGTCAGGTGGGGCCAACGTCCTGACTTTC. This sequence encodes CATSRDRGSSGGANVLTF.

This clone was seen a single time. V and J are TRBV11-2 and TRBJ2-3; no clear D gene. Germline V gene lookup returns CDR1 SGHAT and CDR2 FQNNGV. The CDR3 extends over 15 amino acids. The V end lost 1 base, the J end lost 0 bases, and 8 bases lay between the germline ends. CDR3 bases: TGTGCCAGCAGCTTAGGACTGCTGAGCACAGATACGCAGTATTTT. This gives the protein CASSLGLLSTDTQYF.

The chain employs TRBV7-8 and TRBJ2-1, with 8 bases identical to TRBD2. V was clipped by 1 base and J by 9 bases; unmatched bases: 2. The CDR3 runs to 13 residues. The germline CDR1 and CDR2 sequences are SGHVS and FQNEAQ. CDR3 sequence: CASSLGGLGEQFF. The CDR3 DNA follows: TGTGCCAGCAGCTTAGGGGGACTAGGTGAGCAGTTCTTC.

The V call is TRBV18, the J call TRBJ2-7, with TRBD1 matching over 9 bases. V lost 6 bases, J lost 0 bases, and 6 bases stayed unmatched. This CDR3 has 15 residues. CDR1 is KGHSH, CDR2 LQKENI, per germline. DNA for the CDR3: TGTGCCAGCTCCAAGGGACAGGGAAGCTCCTACGAGCAGTACTTC. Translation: CASSKGQGSSYEQYF.

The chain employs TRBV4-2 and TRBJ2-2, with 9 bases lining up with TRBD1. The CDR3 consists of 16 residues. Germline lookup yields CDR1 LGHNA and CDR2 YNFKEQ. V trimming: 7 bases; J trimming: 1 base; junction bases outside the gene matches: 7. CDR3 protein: CASTSGTGMNTGELFF. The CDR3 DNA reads TGTGCCAGCACCTCCGGGACAGGGATGAACACCGGGGAGCTGTTTTTT.

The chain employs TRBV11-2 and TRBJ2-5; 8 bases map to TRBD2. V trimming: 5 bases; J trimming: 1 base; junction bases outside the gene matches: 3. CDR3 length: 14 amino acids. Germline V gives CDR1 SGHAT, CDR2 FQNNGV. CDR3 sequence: CASSRGLGQETQYF. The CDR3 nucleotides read TGTGCCAGCAGCAGGGGACTAGGCCAAGAGACCCAGTACTTC. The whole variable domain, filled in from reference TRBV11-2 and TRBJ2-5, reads EAGVAQSPRYKIIEKRQSVAFWCNPISGHATLYWYQQILGQGPKLLIQFQNNGVVDDSQLPKDRFSAERLKGVDSTLKIQPAKLEDSAVYLCASSRGLGQETQYFGPGTRLLVL.

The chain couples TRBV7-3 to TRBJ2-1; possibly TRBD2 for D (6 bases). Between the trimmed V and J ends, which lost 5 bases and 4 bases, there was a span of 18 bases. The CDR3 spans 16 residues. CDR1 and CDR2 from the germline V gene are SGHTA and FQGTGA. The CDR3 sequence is CASSPGTQRAYNEQFF. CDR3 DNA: TGTGCCAGCAGCCCCGGGACTCAGAGGGCTTACAATGAGCAGTTCTTC.

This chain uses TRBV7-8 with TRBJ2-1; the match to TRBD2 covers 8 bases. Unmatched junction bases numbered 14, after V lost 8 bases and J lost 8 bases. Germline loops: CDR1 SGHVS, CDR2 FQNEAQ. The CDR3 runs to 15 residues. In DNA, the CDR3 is TGTGCCAGCGGAGCCGGGAGGGCCGTACTCGATGAGCAGTTCTTC. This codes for CASGAGRAVLDEQFF.

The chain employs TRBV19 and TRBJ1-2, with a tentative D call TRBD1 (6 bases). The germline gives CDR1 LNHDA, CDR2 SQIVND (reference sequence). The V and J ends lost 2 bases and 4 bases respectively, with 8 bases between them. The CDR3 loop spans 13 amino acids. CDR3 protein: CASSIIQGYGYTF. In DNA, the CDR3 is TGTGCCAGTAGTATAATACAGGGCTATGGCTACACCTTC.

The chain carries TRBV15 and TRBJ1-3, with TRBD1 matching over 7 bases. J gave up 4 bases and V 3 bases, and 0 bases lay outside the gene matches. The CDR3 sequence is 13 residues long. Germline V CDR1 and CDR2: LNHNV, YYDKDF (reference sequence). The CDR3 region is CATSRDRGNTIYF. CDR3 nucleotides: TGTGCCACCAGCAGGGACAGGGGAAACACCATATATTTT.

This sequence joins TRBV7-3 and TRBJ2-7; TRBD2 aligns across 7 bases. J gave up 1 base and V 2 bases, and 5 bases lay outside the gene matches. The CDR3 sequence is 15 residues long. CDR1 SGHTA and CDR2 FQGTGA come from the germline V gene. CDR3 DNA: TGTGCCAGCAGCTTAGATGGGGGGGTTTCCTACGAGCAGTACTTC. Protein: CASSLDGGVSYEQYF.

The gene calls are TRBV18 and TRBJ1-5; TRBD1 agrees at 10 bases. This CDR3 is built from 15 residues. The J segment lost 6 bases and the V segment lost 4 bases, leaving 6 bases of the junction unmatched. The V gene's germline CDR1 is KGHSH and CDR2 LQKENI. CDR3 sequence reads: CASSRDRGESQPQHF. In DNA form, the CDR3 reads TGTGCCAGCTCACGGGACAGGGGTGAAAGTCAGCCCCAGCATTTT.

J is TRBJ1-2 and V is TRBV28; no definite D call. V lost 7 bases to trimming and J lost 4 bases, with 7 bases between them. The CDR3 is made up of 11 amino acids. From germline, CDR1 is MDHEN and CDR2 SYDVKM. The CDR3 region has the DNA TGTGCCAGCACCGGGCTCTATGGCTACACCTTC. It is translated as CASTGLYGYTF.

CDR3 loop: CASRGSLTGELFF. As DNA, the CDR3 is TGTGCCAGCAGGGGGAGTCTAACCGGGGAGCTGTTTTTT. The chain links TRBV11-1 to TRBJ2-2; maybe TRBD2 (5 bases). The germline V gene has CDR1 SGHAT and CDR2 FQDESV (reference sequence). The V end lost 6 bases, the J end lost 5 bases, and 10 bases lay between the germline ends. CDR3 length: 13 amino acids.

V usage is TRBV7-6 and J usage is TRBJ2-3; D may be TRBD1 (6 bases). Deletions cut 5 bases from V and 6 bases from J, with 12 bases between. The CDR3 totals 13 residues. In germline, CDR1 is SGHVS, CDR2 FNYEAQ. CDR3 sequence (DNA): TGTGCCAGCAGCAAGGGAAGGGGGGATACGCAGTATTTT. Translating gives CASSKGRGDTQYF.

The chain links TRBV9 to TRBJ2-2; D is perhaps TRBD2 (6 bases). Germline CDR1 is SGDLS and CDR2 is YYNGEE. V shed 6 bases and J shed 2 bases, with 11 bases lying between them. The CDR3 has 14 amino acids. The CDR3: CASKIGSNTGELFF. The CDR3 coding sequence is TGTGCCAGCAAGATCGGGAGCAACACCGGGGAGCTGTTTTTT.

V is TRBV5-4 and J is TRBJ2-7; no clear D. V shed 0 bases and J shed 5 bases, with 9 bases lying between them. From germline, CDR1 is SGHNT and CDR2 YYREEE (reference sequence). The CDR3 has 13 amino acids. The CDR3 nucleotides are TGTGCCAGCAGCTTGGTTACGGTCAACGAGCAGTACTTC. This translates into CASSLVTVNEQYF. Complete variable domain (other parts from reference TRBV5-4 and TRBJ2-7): ETGVTQSPTHLIKTRGQQVTLRCSSQSGHNTVSWYQQALGQGPQFIFQYYREEENGRGNFPPRFSGLQFPNYSSELNVNALELDDSALYLCASSLVTVNEQYFGPGTRLTVT.

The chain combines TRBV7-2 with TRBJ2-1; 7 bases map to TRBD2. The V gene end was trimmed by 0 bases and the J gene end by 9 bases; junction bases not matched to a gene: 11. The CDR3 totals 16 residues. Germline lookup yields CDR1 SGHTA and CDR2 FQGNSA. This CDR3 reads CASSLASQGGLGEQFF. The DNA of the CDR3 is TGTGCCAGCAGCTTAGCGTCTCAGGGAGGGCTTGGTGAGCAGTTCTTC.

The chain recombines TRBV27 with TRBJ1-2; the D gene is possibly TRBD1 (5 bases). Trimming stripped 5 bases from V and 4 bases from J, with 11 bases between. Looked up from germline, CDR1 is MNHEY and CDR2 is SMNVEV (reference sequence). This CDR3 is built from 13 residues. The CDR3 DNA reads TGTGCCAGCAGTCCCGGGACCGTCTATGGCTACACCTTC. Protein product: CASSPGTVYGYTF.

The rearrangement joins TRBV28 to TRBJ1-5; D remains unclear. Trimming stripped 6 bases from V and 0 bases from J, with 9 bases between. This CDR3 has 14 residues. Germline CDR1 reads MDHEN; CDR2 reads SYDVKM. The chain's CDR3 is CASRGANSNQPQHF. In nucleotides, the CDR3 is TGTGCCAGCAGGGGCGCGAATAGCAATCAGCCCCAGCATTTT.

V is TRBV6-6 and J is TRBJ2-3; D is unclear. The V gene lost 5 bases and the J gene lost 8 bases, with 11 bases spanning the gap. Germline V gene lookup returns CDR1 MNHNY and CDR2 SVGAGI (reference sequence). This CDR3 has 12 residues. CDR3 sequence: CASSPDLSTQYF. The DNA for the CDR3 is TGTGCCAGCAGTCCTGATCTCTCTACGCAGTATTTT.

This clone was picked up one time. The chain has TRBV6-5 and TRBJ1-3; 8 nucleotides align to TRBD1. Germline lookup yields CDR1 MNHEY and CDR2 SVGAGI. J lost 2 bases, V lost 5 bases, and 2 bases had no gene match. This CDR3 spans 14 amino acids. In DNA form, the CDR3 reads TGTGCCAGCAGTGAGACAGGGGCTGGAAACACCATATATTTT. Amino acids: CASSETGAGNTIYF.

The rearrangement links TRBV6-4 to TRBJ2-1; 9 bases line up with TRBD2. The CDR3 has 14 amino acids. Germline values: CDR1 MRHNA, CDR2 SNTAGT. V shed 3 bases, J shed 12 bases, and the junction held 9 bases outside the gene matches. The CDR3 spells CASSEAAGGLRQFF. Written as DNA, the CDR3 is TGTGCCAGCAGTGAAGCAGCGGGAGGCTTGAGGCAGTTCTTC.

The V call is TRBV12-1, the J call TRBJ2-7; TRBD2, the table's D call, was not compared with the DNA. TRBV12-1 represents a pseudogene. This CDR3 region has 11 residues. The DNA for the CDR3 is TGTGCCAGAGGAGCGCGGTCCGAGCAGTACTTC. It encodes CARGARSEQYF.

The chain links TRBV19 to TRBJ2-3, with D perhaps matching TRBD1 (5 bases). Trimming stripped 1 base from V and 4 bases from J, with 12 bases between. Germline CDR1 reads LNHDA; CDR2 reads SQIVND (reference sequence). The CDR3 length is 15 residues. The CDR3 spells CASSIGQGNPDTQYF. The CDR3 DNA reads TGTGCCAGTAGTATAGGCCAGGGTAACCCAGATACGCAGTATTTT.

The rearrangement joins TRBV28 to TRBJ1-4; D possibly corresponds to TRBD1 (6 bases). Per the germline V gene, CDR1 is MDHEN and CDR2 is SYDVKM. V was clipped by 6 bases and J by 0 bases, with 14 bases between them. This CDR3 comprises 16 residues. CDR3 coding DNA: TGTGCCAGCAGCCGTCTCTACAGGGCAACTAATGAAAAACTGTTTTTT. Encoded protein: CASSRLYRATNEKLFF. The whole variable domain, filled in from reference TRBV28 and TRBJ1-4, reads DVKVTQSSRYLVKRTGEKVFLECVQDMDHENMFWYRQDPGLGLRLIYFSYDVKMKEKGDIPEGYSVSREKKERFSLILESASTNQTSMYLCASSRLYRATNEKLFFGSGTQLSVL.

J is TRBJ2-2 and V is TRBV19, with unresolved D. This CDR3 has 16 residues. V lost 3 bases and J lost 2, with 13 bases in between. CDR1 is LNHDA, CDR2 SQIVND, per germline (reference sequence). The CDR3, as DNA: TGTGCCAGTAGTATCCGCCGGGCCTCAAACACCGGGGAGCTGTTTTTT. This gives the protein CASSIRRASNTGELFF. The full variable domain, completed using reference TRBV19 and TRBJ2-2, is DGGITQSPKYLFRKEGQNVTLSCEQNLNHDAMYWYRQDPGQGLRLIYYSQIVNDFQKGDIAEGYSVSREKKESFPLTVTSAQKNPTAFYLCASSIRRASNTGELFFGEGSRLTVL.

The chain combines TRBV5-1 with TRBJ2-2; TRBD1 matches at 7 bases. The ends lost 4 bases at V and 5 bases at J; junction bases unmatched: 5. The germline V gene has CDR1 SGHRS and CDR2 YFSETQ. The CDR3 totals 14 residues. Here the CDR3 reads CASSVPQGTGELFF. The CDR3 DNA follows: TGCGCCAGCAGCGTACCACAGGGGACCGGGGAGCTGTTTTTT.